This T cell receptor (beta chain) was sequenced in a study of cytomegalovirus exposure and HLA in healthy donors. The PCR employed 60 Vbeta primers together with 13 Jbeta primers. TCRdb's copy holds only in-frame clones and misses some; the assay was immunoSEQ multiplex PCR. This sample has 150,000 to 200,000 clones, with 70% to 80% found just once. CDR1 SGHRS and CDR2 YFSETQ come from the germline V gene. This CDR3 has 15 residues. Trimming cost V 4 bases and J 0 bases, with 12 bases left between them. The sequence derives from a male donor in good health and CMV-seronegative. The chain uses TRBV5-1 and TRBJ2-3; tentative D call: TRBD2 (7 bases). Sequenced: PBMCs. CDR3 DNA: TGCGCCAGCAGCCGCGGGGGCCAAAGCACAGATACGCAGTATTTT. Translated, it gives CASSRGGQSTDTQYF.